The rows below give T cell receptor beta chains drawn from one sample of a study of shared clonotypes between healthy human individuals. The data were produced by immunoSEQ multiplex PCR, yet TCRdb's version contains in-frame clones alone and is incomplete. Here the sample spans roughly 650,000 clones, approximately 97% being singletons. What was sequenced was naive CD4+ T cells sorted from blood. These receptor sequences come from a woman aged 25 to 39 in good health. Both conserved end residues are part of each CDR3. The order of the fields is D gene, J gene, clone size, V gene, CDR3 protein, CDR3 DNA. The D gene is left open where the match is weak. Size is omitted from some rows. Given values are once, few, many or a class for expanded clones.

TRBD1 TRBJ2-1 - TRBV28 CASSLPGQGYNEQFF TGTGCCAGCAGTTTACCGGGACAGGGCTACAATGAGCAGTTCTTC
- TRBJ1-1 - TRBV5-1 CASSLAGQNTEAFF TGCGCCAGCAGCTTGGCGGGACAGAACACTGAAGCTTTCTTT
- TRBJ1-1 - TRBV30 CAWSVHNEAFF TGTGCCTGGAGTGTACACAATGAAGCTTTCTTT
TRBD1 TRBJ1-5 - TRBV6-1 CASSKDREKRPQHF TGTGCCAGCAGCAAGGACAGGGAAAAGAGGCCCCAGCATTTT
- TRBJ1-1 - TRBV5-1 CASSLAVRNLNTEAFF TGCGCCAGCAGCTTGGCGGTACGGAACCTGAACACTGAAGCTTTCTTT
TRBD1 TRBJ2-4 few TRBV6-5 CASKIAGGSGDIQYF TGTGCCAGCAAGATTGCAGGGGGCTCTGGGGACATTCAGTACTTC
- TRBJ1-6 once TRBV28 CASSLWPTKSPLHF TGTGCCAGCAGTTTATGGCCTACCAAATCACCCCTCCACTTT
- TRBJ2-5 - TRBV7-2 CASSLSGGEETQYF TGTGCCAGCAGCTTGAGTGGGGGCGAAGAGACCCAGTACTTC
- TRBJ2-3 - TRBV2 CASSPAEGWGTDTQYF TGTGCCAGCAGCCCCGCAGAGGGGTGGGGCACAGATACGCAGTATTTT
- TRBJ1-1 - TRBV7-2 CASSWGHSNTEAFF TGTGCCAGCAGCTGGGGACACTCGAACACTGAAGCTTTCTTT
TRBD1 TRBJ1-1 - TRBV11-2 CASRRPGQGRMNTEAFF TGTGCCAGCAGGCGGCCGGGACAGGGAAGAATGAACACTGAAGCTTTCTTT
- TRBJ1-5 - TRBV19 CASSRGQRRKYSNQPQHF TGTGCCAGTAGTAGGGGGCAGAGACGCAAATATAGCAATCAGCCCCAGCATTTT
TRBD2 TRBJ2-5 - TRBV5-4 CASSPGLAGVWVGQETQYF TGTGCCAGCAGCCCAGGACTAGCGGGAGTTTGGGTGGGCCAAGAGACCCAGTACTTC
TRBD1 TRBJ1-4 - TRBV9 CASSGQGEAEKLFF TGTGCCAGCAGCGGTCAGGGGGAGGCTGAAAAACTGTTTTTT
- TRBJ2-6 - TRBV7-8 CASSRAGTGANVLTF TGTGCCAGCAGCCGTGCGGGGACTGGGGCCAACGTCCTGACTTTC
- TRBJ1-4 - TRBV13 CASSLRAEKLFF TGTGCCAGCAGCCTCAGAGCTGAAAAACTGTTTTTT
- TRBJ1-5 - TRBV28 CASRWGVWGNQPQHF TGTGCCAGCAGGTGGGGAGTTTGGGGCAATCAGCCCCAGCATTTT
- TRBJ2-5 - TRBV6-6 CASSYSELGTQYF TGTGCCAGCAGTTATTCAGAGTTGGGGACCCAGTACTTC
TRBD1 TRBJ2-7 - TRBV6-6 CASRPGTGVYEQYF TGTGCCAGCAGACCAGGGACAGGGGTTTACGAGCAGTACTTC
- TRBJ2-1 once TRBV4-1 CASSQDEVGQTSDNEQFF TGCGCCAGCAGCCAAGATGAGGTAGGGCAGACTTCGGACAATGAGCAGTTCTTC
- TRBJ1-1 - TRBV6-6 CASRIGTWGRNTEAFF TGTGCCAGCAGGATCGGGACATGGGGTAGGAACACTGAAGCTTTCTTT
TRBD1 TRBJ2-7 once TRBV7-8 CASSATGGASYEQYF TGTGCCAGCAGCGCGACAGGGGGTGCATCATACGAGCAGTACTTC
- TRBJ1-4 - TRBV5-1 CASSPRDIATNEKLFF TGCGCCAGCAGCCCTAGGGACATTGCAACTAATGAAAAACTGTTTTTT
- TRBJ2-1 - TRBV7-2 CASSPHMTGVNNEQFF TGTGCCAGCAGCCCGCACATGACGGGAGTTAACAATGAGCAGTTCTTC
- TRBJ1-2 - TRBV18 CASSPNDGDFYGYTF TGTGCCAGCTCACCAAACGACGGAGATTTCTATGGCTACACCTTC
TRBD1 TRBJ1-1 - TRBV2 CASTPQTPGQINTEAFF TGTGCCAGCACCCCACAGACACCGGGACAGATCAACACTGAAGCTTTCTTT
TRBD2 TRBJ2-1 - TRBV28 CASSRWTSGNNEQFF TGTGCCAGCAGTCGCTGGACTAGCGGGAACAATGAGCAGTTCTTC
TRBD1 TRBJ2-5 - TRBV6-4 CASSPTGQETQYF TGTGCCAGCAGCCCGACAGGGCAGGAGACCCAGTACTTC
- TRBJ2-7 - TRBV27 CASRPGWRGNYEQYF TGTGCCAGCAGGCCAGGGTGGAGGGGAAACTACGAGCAGTACTTC
- TRBJ2-7 - TRBV19 CATALRTNSYEQYF TGTGCCACCGCCCTCCGGACTAACTCCTACGAGCAGTACTTC
TRBD1 TRBJ2-6 - TRBV27 CASSLAGTGLPTGANVLTF TGTGCCAGCAGTCTAGCCGGGACAGGGCTGCCGACTGGGGCCAACGTCCTGACTTTC
- TRBJ2-7 - TRBV6-6 CASRERGEQYF TGTGCCAGCAGAGAAAGAGGCGAGCAGTACTTC
- TRBJ1-6 - TRBV6-5 CASSYSGRVLMVLHF TGTGCCAGCAGTTACTCCGGCAGGGTTCTTATGGTCCTCCACTTT
TRBD2 TRBJ2-7 - TRBV27 CASREAGGFSYEQYF TGTGCCAGCAGAGAAGCGGGAGGATTCTCCTACGAGCAGTACTTC
- TRBJ2-3 - TRBV7-2 CASSEPWGENTQYF TGTGCCAGCAGCGAGCCGTGGGGGGAAAATACGCAGTATTTT
- TRBJ1-5 - TRBV5-1 CASSVRGGNQPQHF TGCGCCAGCAGCGTTAGGGGTGGCAATCAGCCCCAGCATTTT
- TRBJ1-1 - TRBV7-9 CASSLIQTEAFF TGTGCCAGCAGCTTAATTCAGACTGAAGCTTTCTTT
- TRBJ1-2 - TRBV27 CASSPTRGKYGYTF TGTGCCAGCAGTCCGACACGGGGAAAGTATGGCTACACCTTC
TRBD2 TRBJ2-7 - TRBV7-2 CASSLDGTSVYEQYF TGTGCCAGCAGCTTGGACGGGACTAGCGTATACGAGCAGTACTTC
TRBD1 TRBJ1-5 - TRBV28 CASREQGAGSNQPQHF TGTGCCAGCAGGGAACAGGGGGCGGGAAGCAATCAGCCCCAGCATTTT
- TRBJ1-1 - TRBV6-4 CASSTQWDTEAFF TGTGCCAGCAGTACGCAATGGGACACTGAAGCTTTCTTT
- TRBJ1-1 - TRBV5-1 CASSSWTVGSDTEAFF TGCGCCAGCAGCTCATGGACAGTAGGAAGTGACACTGAAGCTTTCTTT
TRBD2 TRBJ2-1 - TRBV9 CASSPSGSSYNEQFF TGTGCCAGCAGTCCTAGCGGGAGTTCTTACAATGAGCAGTTCTTC
TRBD1 TRBJ2-7 - TRBV2 CASRRRDRGQEQYF TGTGCCAGCAGGCGCCGGGACAGGGGGCAAGAGCAGTACTTC
- TRBJ1-2 - TRBV19 CASMSLSGAHGYTF TGTGCCAGTATGTCGTTATCTGGGGCACATGGCTACACCTTC
- TRBJ1-5 - TRBV5-5 CASSQESRDNQPQHF TGTGCCAGCAGCCAGGAAAGCAGGGACAATCAGCCCCAGCATTTT
- TRBJ2-7 - TRBV20-1 CSAGSSYEQYF TGCAGTGCTGGGAGTTCCTACGAGCAGTACTTC
TRBD1 TRBJ1-2 - TRBV28 CASSFPTGNGYTF TGTGCCAGCAGTTTTCCGACAGGGAATGGCTACACCTTC
- TRBJ2-1 - TRBV11-3 CASSRGGSYNEQFF TGTGCCAGCAGCCGTGGGGGCTCCTACAATGAGCAGTTCTTC
- TRBJ2-7 few TRBV28 CASSFGYAQYF TGTGCCAGCAGTTTCGGATACGCCCAGTACTTC
- TRBJ2-1 once TRBV7-9 CASSLGLRAGFSYNEQFF TGTGCCAGCAGCTTGGGGTTGCGGGCGGGATTCTCCTACAATGAGCAGTTCTTC
- TRBJ1-2 - TRBV10-3 CAISLQESYGYTF TGTGCCATCAGTCTACAGGAGAGCTATGGCTACACCTTC
- TRBJ2-3 - TRBV25-1 CASSARGVATDTQYF TGTGCCAGCAGTGCCCGCGGGGTAGCCACAGATACGCAGTATTTT
TRBD1 TRBJ2-2 - TRBV15 CATSSRTGSTGELFF TGTGCCACCAGCAGCCGGACAGGGTCAACCGGGGAGCTGTTTTTT
- TRBJ2-7 once TRBV27 CASSTIMARRTYEQYF TGTGCCAGCAGTACGATAATGGCCCGACGAACTTACGAGCAGTACTTC